This TCR beta chain was retrieved from a study of blood T cells in healthy people across ages. This clonotype turned up a few times. Its matching antigen is unknown. Each donor's blood draw was approximately 10 milliliters of peripheral blood. Study-level points and caveats: Whereas aged donors had fewer naive CD4+ cells, long-lived donors had more of them and higher diversity. Across the age range, TCR beta diversity per million T cells fell in a roughly linear way.

A J-beta primer mix and a sample-barcoded 5' primer were used in a second PCR of roughly 6 to 11 cycles. Researchers report that a template-switch adaptor with 12 random nucleotides tagged each cDNA molecule. TCRdb re-called the 5' RACE reads through MiXCR, storing one row per CDR3 protein. Found here are some 1.5 million distinct CDR3 sequences, approximately 30% of them singletons; the top ten hold around 7.7%. This CDR3 is 14 amino acids long. Trimming cost V 7 bases and J 5 bases; bases outside gene matches: 8. The germline gives CDR1 SGHRS, CDR2 YFSETQ. V is TRBV5-1 and J is TRBJ2-1, with 8 nucleotides matching TRBD1. The TCR sequence derives from a woman aged 25 to 39 in good health. The sample was blood. This CDR3 reads CASLDTGGNNEQFF. CDR3 DNA sequence: TGCGCCAGCCTTGATACAGGGGGGAACAATGAGCAGTTCTTC.